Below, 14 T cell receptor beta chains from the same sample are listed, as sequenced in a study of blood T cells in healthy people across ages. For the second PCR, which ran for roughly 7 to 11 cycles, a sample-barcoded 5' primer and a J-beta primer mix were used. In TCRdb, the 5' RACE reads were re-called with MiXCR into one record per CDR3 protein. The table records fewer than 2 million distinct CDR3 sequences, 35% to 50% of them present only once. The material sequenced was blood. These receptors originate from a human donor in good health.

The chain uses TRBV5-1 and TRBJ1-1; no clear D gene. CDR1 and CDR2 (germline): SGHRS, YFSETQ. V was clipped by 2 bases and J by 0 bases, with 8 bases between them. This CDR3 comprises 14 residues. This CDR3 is CASSFLSLNTEAFF. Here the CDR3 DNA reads TGCGCCAGCAGCTTCCTGTCCCTGAACACTGAAGCTTTCTTT.

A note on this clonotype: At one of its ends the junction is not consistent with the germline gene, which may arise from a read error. As DNA, the CDR3 is TGTGCCAGCAGTCCACAGGGGGCCCTCAATGGAAAACTGTTTTTT. Amino acids: CASSPQGALNGKLFF. The chain couples TRBV12-3 or TRBV12-4 to TRBJ1-4, with 9 positions matching TRBD1. This CDR3 comprises 15 residues.

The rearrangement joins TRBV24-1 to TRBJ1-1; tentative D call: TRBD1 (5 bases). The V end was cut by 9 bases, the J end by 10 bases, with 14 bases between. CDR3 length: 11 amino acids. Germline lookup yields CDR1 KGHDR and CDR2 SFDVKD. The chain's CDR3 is CATWGSVGAFF. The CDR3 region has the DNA TGTGCCACCTGGGGGTCGGTTGGAGCTTTCTTT.

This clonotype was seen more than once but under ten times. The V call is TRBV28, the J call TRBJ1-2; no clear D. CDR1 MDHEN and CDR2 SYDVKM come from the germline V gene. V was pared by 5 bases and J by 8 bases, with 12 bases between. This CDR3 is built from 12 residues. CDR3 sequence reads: CASSLIERGYTF. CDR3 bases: TGTGCCAGCAGTCTTATCGAGAGAGGCTACACCTTC.

CDR3 DNA: TGCGCCAGCAGCCAAGACCACCCTGGCTATGGCTACACCTTC. Amino acid sequence: CASSQDHPGYGYTF. V and J are TRBV4-1 and TRBJ1-2; D remains unclear. Germline CDR1 and CDR2: MGHRA and YSYEKL. The CDR3 covers 14 residues. Trimming cost V 0 bases and J 4 bases, with 9 bases left between them.

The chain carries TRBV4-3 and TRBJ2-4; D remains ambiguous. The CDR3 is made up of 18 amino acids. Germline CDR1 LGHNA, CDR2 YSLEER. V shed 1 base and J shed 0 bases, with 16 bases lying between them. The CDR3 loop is CASSQVLFTVLAKNIQYF. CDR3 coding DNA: TGCGCCAGCAGCCAAGTTCTGTTTACGGTACTAGCCAAAAACATTCAGTACTTC.

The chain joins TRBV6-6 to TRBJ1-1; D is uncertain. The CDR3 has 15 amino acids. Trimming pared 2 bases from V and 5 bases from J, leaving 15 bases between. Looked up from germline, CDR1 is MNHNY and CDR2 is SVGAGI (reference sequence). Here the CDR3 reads CASSYVWGAATEAFF. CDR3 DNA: TGTGCCAGCAGTTACGTGTGGGGTGCGGCGACTGAAGCTTTCTTT.

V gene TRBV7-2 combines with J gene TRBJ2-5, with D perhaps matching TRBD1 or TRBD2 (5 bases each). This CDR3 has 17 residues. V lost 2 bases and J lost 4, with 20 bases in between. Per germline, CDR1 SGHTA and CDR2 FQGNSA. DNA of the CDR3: TGTGCCAGCAGCTTACTACCCCGGGGACGACGGGGAGAGACCCAGTACTTC. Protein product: CASSLLPRGRRGETQYF.

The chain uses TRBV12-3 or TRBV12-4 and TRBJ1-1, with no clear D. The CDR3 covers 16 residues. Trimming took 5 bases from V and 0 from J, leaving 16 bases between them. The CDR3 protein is CASSETPIPLNTEAFF. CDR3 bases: TGTGCCAGCAGTGAGACCCCAATCCCCTTGAACACTGAAGCTTTCTTT.

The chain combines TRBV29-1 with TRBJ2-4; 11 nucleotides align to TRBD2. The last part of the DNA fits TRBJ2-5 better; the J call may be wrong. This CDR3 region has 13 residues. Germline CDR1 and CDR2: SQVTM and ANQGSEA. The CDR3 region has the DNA TGCAGCGTTTTAGCGGGGGGGAGGGAGACCCAGTACTTC. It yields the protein CSVLAGGRETQYF.

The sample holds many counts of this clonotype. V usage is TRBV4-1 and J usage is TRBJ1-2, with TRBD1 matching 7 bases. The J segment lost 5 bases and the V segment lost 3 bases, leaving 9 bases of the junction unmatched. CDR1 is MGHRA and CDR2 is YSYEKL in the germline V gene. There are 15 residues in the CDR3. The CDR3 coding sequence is TGCGCCAGCAGCCACCTGGTGGGACAGCCATATGGCTACACCTTC. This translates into CASSHLVGQPYGYTF.

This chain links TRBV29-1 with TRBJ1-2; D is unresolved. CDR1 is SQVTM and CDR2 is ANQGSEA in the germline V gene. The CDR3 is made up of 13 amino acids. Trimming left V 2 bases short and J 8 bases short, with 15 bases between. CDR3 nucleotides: TGCAGCGTTGAATTGGGCCTGGGAAGGGGCTACACCTTC. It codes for CSVELGLGRGYTF.

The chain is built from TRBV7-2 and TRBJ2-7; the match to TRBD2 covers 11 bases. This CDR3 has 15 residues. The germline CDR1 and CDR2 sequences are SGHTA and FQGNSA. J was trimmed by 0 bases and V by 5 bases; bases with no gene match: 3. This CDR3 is CASSHTSGSSYEQYF. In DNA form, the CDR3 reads TGTGCCAGCAGCCACACTAGCGGGAGCTCCTACGAGCAGTACTTC.

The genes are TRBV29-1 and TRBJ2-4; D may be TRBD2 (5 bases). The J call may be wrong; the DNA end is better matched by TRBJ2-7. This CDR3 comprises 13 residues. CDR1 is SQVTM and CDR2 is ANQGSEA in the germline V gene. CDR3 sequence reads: CSGGGSGNHEQYF. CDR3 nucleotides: TGCAGCGGTGGAGGTTCCGGGAACCACGAGCAGTACTTC.